A single sample is the source of the 30 T cell receptor beta chains below, sequenced in a study of T cell responses to AZD1222 COVID-19 vaccine. Libraries were prepared by immunoSEQ multiplex PCR; TCRdb keeps only in-frame clonotypes and omits some of them. The data hold over 130,000 clones, with 70% to 90% observed a single time. The input for sequencing was peripheral blood, taken on day 0 of AZD1222 vaccination. These receptors came from an adult in good health.

This clone has only a few counts. CDR3 protein: CASSSPLDRGQIGYTF. In DNA, the CDR3 is TGTGCCAGCAGCTCCCCTTTGGACAGGGGGCAGATTGGCTACACCTTC. The chain recombines TRBV5-4 with TRBJ1-2; 11 bases are a match to TRBD1. The J segment lost 7 bases and the V segment lost 3 bases, leaving 11 bases of the junction unmatched. Germline-derived CDR1 and CDR2 are SGHNT and YYREEE (reference sequence). The CDR3 sequence is 16 residues long.

CDR3 nucleotides: TGTGCCAGCAGTGATGGACAGGGTATGAATCAGCCCCAGCATTTT. This codes for CASSDGQGMNQPQHF. The chain carries TRBV6-1 and TRBJ1-5; TRBD1 matches at 8 bases. Germline CDR1 and CDR2: MNHNS and SASEGT. V lost 3 bases to trimming and J lost 4 bases; unmatched junction nucleotides: 5. There are 15 residues in the CDR3.

This rearrangement joins TRBV7-9 to TRBJ1-5; 10 nucleotides match TRBD1. Germline trimming cut 4 bases from V and 0 bases from J; bases unmatched to any gene: 6. There are 17 residues in the CDR3. The germline gives CDR1 SEHNR, CDR2 FQNEAQ (reference sequence). CDR3 residues: CASSSTWTGGSNQPQHF. DNA of the CDR3: TGTGCCAGCAGCTCCACATGGACAGGGGGTAGCAATCAGCCCCAGCATTTT.

The chain employs TRBV5-6 and TRBJ2-7, with D perhaps matching TRBD1 (5 bases). The V gene lost 4 bases and the J gene lost 2 bases, with 10 bases spanning the gap. CDR3 size: 13 residues. Germline V gene sequence: CDR1 SGHDT, CDR2 YYEEEE. The CDR3 reads CASSPAGTYEQYF. The CDR3 DNA follows: TGTGCCAGCAGCCCCGCAGGGACCTACGAGCAGTACTTC.

J is TRBJ2-7 and V is TRBV6-2 or TRBV6-3; 10 nucleotides agree with TRBD2. The CDR3 is 15 amino acids. Germline V gives CDR1 MNHEY, CDR2 SVGEGT. V trimming: 4 bases; J trimming: 5 bases; junction bases outside the gene matches: 8. The CDR3: CASSWPAGGKNEQYF. The CDR3 DNA is TGTGCCAGCAGTTGGCCAGCGGGAGGGAAGAACGAGCAGTACTTC.

This clone was detected only once. V usage is TRBV3-1 (or the pseudogene TRBV3-2) and J usage is TRBJ2-7, with TRBD2 identical over 7 bases. The CDR3 is 18 amino acids. The V gene end was trimmed by 2 bases and the J gene end by 7 bases; junction bases not matched to a gene: 20. Germline V gene lookup returns CDR1 LGHDT and CDR2 YNNKEL (reference sequence). CDR3 in DNA: TGTGCCAGCAGCCAATCCTGGAGGGTTGGGCGGGAGTCTCGGGAGCAGTACTTC. Its protein is CASSQSWRVGRESREQYF.

The rearrangement joins TRBV7-2 to TRBJ2-7; D is unresolved. Trimming shortened V by 1 base and J by 6 bases, and 19 bases separated the two germline ends. In germline, CDR1 is SGHTA, CDR2 FQGNSA. The CDR3 runs 16 residues. CDR3 residues: CASSLVGRVGPREQYF. The CDR3 DNA is TGTGCCAGCAGCTTAGTCGGTAGAGTAGGGCCCCGCGAGCAGTACTTC.

As concerns this clone: At one end, the junction sequence differs from germline, possibly due to a read error. The V gene is TRBV30, the J gene TRBJ2-1; D is perhaps TRBD1 (6 bases). Germline values: CDR1 GTSNPN, CDR2 SVGIG (reference sequence). The CDR3 loop spans 15 amino acids. The CDR3 loop reads CAWRTAENWDNEQFF. The CDR3 DNA reads as TGTGCCTGGCGAACGGCGGAAAATTGGGACAACGAGCAGTTCTTC.

The chain has TRBV6-5 and TRBJ1-1; no clear D. V was clipped by 7 bases and J by 1 base, with 16 bases between them. Looked up from germline, CDR1 is MNHEY and CDR2 is SVGAGI. This CDR3 region has 15 residues. CDR3 amino acids: CASNANADWNTEAFF. DNA for the CDR3: TGTGCCAGCAACGCAAATGCAGACTGGAACACTGAAGCTTTCTTT.

The V and J genes are TRBV30 and TRBJ1-4; D unresolved. The V end lost 3 bases, the J end lost 7 bases, and 9 bases lay between the germline ends. CDR3 size: 12 residues. Germline V gene data show CDR1 as GTSNPN and CDR2 as SVGIG (reference sequence). Written as DNA, the CDR3 is TGTGCCTGGAGACGGGAGAGTGAAAAACTGTTTTTT. It is translated as CAWRRESEKLFF.

The V gene is TRBV30, the J gene TRBJ2-1, with D tentatively TRBD1 or TRBD2 (5 bases each). Per the germline V gene, CDR1 is GTSNPN and CDR2 is SVGIG (reference sequence). This CDR3 is built from 13 residues. Trimming left V 3 bases short and J 4 bases short, with 10 bases between. The CDR3, as DNA: TGTGCCTGGAGGCCGGGGCTTTACAATGAGCAGTTCTTC. Its translation: CAWRPGLYNEQFF.

V usage is TRBV5-6 and J usage is TRBJ1-3; D gene uncertain. CDR1 and CDR2 (germline): SGHDT, YYEEEE. The V end lost 3 bases, the J end lost 0 bases, and 10 bases lay between the germline ends. CDR3 length: 15 residues. CDR3 amino acids: CASSSPVRSGNTIYF. CDR3 bases: TGTGCCAGCAGCTCCCCAGTCCGCTCTGGAAACACCATATATTTT.

This clone was counted once. The chain links TRBV28 to TRBJ2-1, with D hard to call. Deletions cut 2 bases from V and 0 bases from J, with 5 bases between. From germline, CDR1 is MDHEN and CDR2 SYDVKM. CDR3 length equals 14 residues. The CDR3 DNA sequence: TGTGCCAGCAGTTTACGTAGCTCCTACAATGAGCAGTTCTTC. Residues: CASSLRSSYNEQFF.

The chain links TRBV30 to TRBJ2-1; 8 nucleotides match TRBD2. J gave up 5 bases and V 0 bases, and 9 bases lay outside the gene matches. Germline V CDR1 and CDR2: GTSNPN, SVGIG (reference sequence). The length of the CDR3 is 16 residues. CDR3 region: CAWSVPGLVGNNEQFF. The CDR3 DNA reads TGTGCCTGGAGTGTACCGGGACTAGTGGGTAACAATGAGCAGTTCTTC. The variable domain in full, with the rest retrieved from reference TRBV30 and TRBJ2-1, is SQTIHQWPATLVQPVGSPLSLECTVEGTSNPNLYWYRQAAGRGLQLLFYSVGIGQISSEVPQNLSASRPQDRQFILSSKKLLLSDSGFYLCAWSVPGLVGNNEQFFGPGTRLTVL.

The chain couples TRBV6-5 to TRBJ1-6; D not resolved. The germline V gene encodes CDR1 MNHEY and CDR2 SVGAGI. The CDR3 totals 14 residues. V gave up 6 bases and J gave up 7 bases, with 13 bases separating them. This CDR3 is CASRSETVNSPLHF. The CDR3, as DNA: TGTGCCAGCAGAAGCGAGACGGTCAATTCACCCCTCCACTTT.

The chain employs TRBV4-2 and TRBJ1-1; the match to TRBD1 covers 10 bases. V lost 5 bases to trimming and J lost 2 bases; unmatched junction nucleotides: 2. The CDR3 covers 14 residues. Germline CDR1 reads LGHNA; CDR2 reads YNFKEQ. The CDR3 loop reads CASSGDRGNTEAFF. The CDR3 DNA reads as TGTGCCAGCAGCGGGGACAGGGGAAACACTGAAGCTTTCTTT.

The chain couples TRBV2 to TRBJ2-2, with 8 bases fitting TRBD2. Germline V CDR1 and CDR2: SNHLY, FYNNEI. This CDR3 region has 16 residues. The V gene end was trimmed by 7 bases and the J gene end by 3 bases; junction bases not matched to a gene: 10. The CDR3 nucleotides are TGTGCCAGCACCTCGGGGAGCGGGGGCTACACCGGGGAGCTGTTTTTT. Translated: CASTSGSGGYTGELFF.

The rearrangement joins TRBV7-8 to TRBJ1-1, with D tentatively TRBD1 (5 bases). This CDR3 has 16 residues. Germline CDR1 SGHVS, CDR2 FQNEAQ. V dropped 4 bases and J dropped 1 base, with 16 bases sitting between them. The CDR3 sequence: CASSSQTGTPNTEAFF. CDR3 in DNA: TGTGCCAGCAGCTCGCAGACCGGGACCCCGAACACTGAAGCTTTCTTT. The full variable domain, completed using reference TRBV7-8 and TRBJ1-1, is GAGVSQSPRYKVAKRGQDVALRCDPISGHVSLFWYQQALGQGPEFLTYFQNEAQLDKSGLPSDRFFAERPEGSVSTLKIQRTQQEDSAVYLCASSSQTGTPNTEAFFGQGTRLTVV.

The chain links TRBV19 to TRBJ1-2; tentative D call: TRBD1 (6 bases). The CDR3 has 12 residues. Germline values: CDR1 LNHDA, CDR2 SQIVND (reference sequence). Trimming stripped 3 bases from V and 11 bases from J, with 13 bases between. CDR3 DNA sequence: TGTGCCAGTAGTATTGGGACACCGAAGTACACCTTC. It yields the protein CASSIGTPKYTF.

This sequence joins TRBV18 and TRBJ1-1; maybe TRBD1 (6 bases). The V end was cut by 8 bases, the J end by 1 base, with 14 bases between. Germline V gene data show CDR1 as KGHSH and CDR2 as LQKENI. The CDR3 covers 14 residues. Here the CDR3 reads CASRSGQQNTEAFF. CDR3 DNA sequence: TGTGCCAGCAGGTCGGGACAACAGAACACTGAAGCTTTCTTT. The entire variable domain, with the rest obtained from reference TRBV18 and TRBJ1-1, is as follows: NAGVMQNPRHLVRRRGQEARLRCSPMKGHSHVYWYRQLPEEGLKFMVYLQKENIIDESGMPKERFSAEFPKEGPSILRIQQVVRGDSAAYFCASRSGQQNTEAFFGQGTRLTVV.

This chain links TRBV25-1 with TRBJ2-1, with unresolved D. The CDR3 covers 13 residues. The V gene's germline CDR1 is MGHDK and CDR2 SYGVNS. The V end was cut by 7 bases, the J end by 9 bases, with 16 bases between. The CDR3 DNA reads as TGTGCCAGCACTATCTCTGGGCTCCCTGAGCAGTTCTTC. This encodes CASTISGLPEQFF.

This sequence joins TRBV29-1 and TRBJ1-1; the D gene is possibly TRBD1 (5 bases). The CDR3 consists of 14 residues. Trimming removed 6 bases at V and 1 base at J, with 15 bases between. Looked up from germline, CDR1 is SQVTM and CDR2 is ANQGSEA. CDR3 sequence reads: CSVTLGDGNTEAFF. DNA for the CDR3: TGCAGCGTGACCTTGGGGGATGGGAACACTGAAGCTTTCTTT.

The gene calls are TRBV7-9 and TRBJ2-1, with TRBD1 as a possible D gene (6 bases). There are 17 residues in the CDR3. The V end lost 4 bases, the J end lost 8 bases, and 24 bases lay between the germline ends. CDR1 is SEHNR and CDR2 is FQNEAQ in the germline V gene (reference sequence). The CDR3 DNA is TGTGCCAGCAGCTCGGCCCGGGACACATTCGCGATCGATGAGCAGTTCTTC. Translation: CASSSARDTFAIDEQFF.

CDR3 in DNA: TGTGCCAGCAGCTTTGGCGGGGCCAGCGGTGAGCAGTTCTTC. It specifies CASSFGGASGEQFF. The chain is built from TRBV7-8 and TRBJ2-1; D is possibly TRBD2 (6 bases). The CDR3 is 14 residues long. V was clipped by 3 bases and J by 9 bases, with 15 bases between them. Germline assignment: CDR1 SGHVS and CDR2 FQNEAQ.

DNA of the CDR3: TGCGCCAGCAGCCAAATGGGGGTCGCTGAAGCTTTCTTT. It codes for CASSQMGVAEAFF. The J gene is TRBJ1-1, the V gene TRBV4-1; possibly TRBD1 for D (5 bases). Trimming took off 2 bases at V and 6 bases at J, with 10 bases between the two ends. Germline CDR1 reads MGHRA; CDR2 reads YSYEKL. The CDR3 is made up of 13 amino acids.

This chain links TRBV11-2 with TRBJ2-1, with 9 bases fitting TRBD2. From germline, CDR1 is SGHAT and CDR2 FQNNGV. The CDR3 is 15 amino acids. J lost 8 bases, V lost 4 bases, and 9 bases had no gene match. CDR3 loop: CASSSDSGRKDEQFF. The CDR3 coding sequence is TGTGCCAGCAGCTCCGATAGCGGGAGAAAGGATGAGCAGTTCTTC.

V gene TRBV5-6 combines with J gene TRBJ2-1; 14 bases align to TRBD2. The trim removed 6 bases at V and 3 bases at J, leaving 11 bases unmatched. From germline, CDR1 is SGHDT and CDR2 YYEEEE. The CDR3 has 18 amino acids. CDR3 sequence reads: CASTRLAGGPPYYNEQFF. CDR3 DNA sequence: TGTGCCAGCACCCGACTAGCGGGAGGGCCCCCCTACTACAATGAGCAGTTCTTC.

The chain employs TRBV15 and TRBJ2-7; D gene ambiguous. Trimming left V 0 bases short and J 0 bases short, with 15 bases between. Germline V gene sequence: CDR1 LNHNV, CDR2 YYDKDF (reference sequence). The CDR3 has 17 amino acids. The CDR3 loop is CATSRDRLGSFSYEQYF. The CDR3 region has the DNA TGTGCCACCAGCAGAGATCGATTAGGCAGTTTCTCCTACGAGCAGTACTTC.

This clone was counted a single time. The chain employs TRBV12-3 or TRBV12-4 and TRBJ1-1, with a possible D match to TRBD1 (5 bases). Between the trimmed V and J ends, which lost 5 bases and 8 bases, there was a span of 12 bases. This CDR3 comprises 12 residues. The CDR3 DNA is TGTGCCAGCAGTGGACAACTTTTCGAAGCTTTCTTT. Its protein is CASSGQLFEAFF.

V and J are TRBV6-5 and TRBJ2-1; TRBD2 matches 10 bases. V was pared by 6 bases and J by 8 bases, with 7 bases of the junction left unmatched. CDR1 and CDR2 from the germline V gene are MNHEY and SVGAGI. The CDR3 is 14 residues long. The CDR3 nucleotides are TGTGCCAGCAGCTGGGCTAGCGGGAGTCATGAGCAGTTCTTC. Amino acid sequence: CASSWASGSHEQFF.